This T cell receptor (beta chain) derives from a study of Ad26.COV2.S vaccination and SARS-CoV-2 variants. Study-wide results and limits: Breadth of non-spike TCRs did not differ between vaccinees and placebo recipients. The analyses of TCR breadth and depth may have understated the size of total T cell responses. Substantial breadth was reportedly displayed by spike-specific CD8+ and CD4+ T cell responses after vaccination.

Treatment noted: roughly 19 received Ad26.COV2.S at low or high dose, single or two shots; several received placebo; per-sample allocation not given. Day 63 following the first vaccine or placebo injection was when the samples were taken. This person who donated was an adult of 18-55 years in Boston. Method: immunoSEQ multiplex PCR; TCRdb's copy keeps in-frame clones and lacks some. Among about 440,000 clones listed, roughly 91% were seen once. This clone was found once. Antigen unknown. Trimming removed 6 bases at V and 2 bases at J, with 13 bases between. Germline loops: CDR1 KGHSH, CDR2 LQKENI. The CDR3 extends over 14 amino acids.

This chain links TRBV18 with TRBJ1-2; D is undetermined. Sequenced material: peripheral blood, taken in a trial of Ad26.COV2.S vaccine versus placebo. The TCR sequence derives from a person between 18 and 65 years old who received the Ad26.COV2.S COVID-19 vaccine or a placebo. CDR3 nucleotides: TGTGCCAGCTCCCCCTCCGCAGACAACTATGGCTACACCTTC. Residues: CASSPSADNYGYTF.